This section outlines one T cell receptor (beta chain) sequence together with its context. The table came from immunoSEQ multiplex PCR; TCRdb's copy has only in-frame clones and leaves some out. Altogether 600,000 to 750,000 clones are present, 80% to 95% being singletons, with the ten largest covering roughly 36%. The trim removed 4 bases at V and 2 bases at J, leaving 9 bases unmatched. The CDR3 contains 16 residues. Per germline, CDR1 SGHDT and CDR2 YYEEEE. The source of the sample is a study of shared clonotypes between healthy human individuals. The sequence was collected from a man aged 18 to 35 in good health. Some clones in this sample may be carry-over from other donors' samples. Source material: memory CD8+ T cells from PBMCs. Subset reported: CD45RO+ cells pooled with CCR7-negative TemRA cells. The J gene is TRBJ2-3, the V gene TRBV5-6; 8 bases map to TRBD2. CDR3 sequence reads: CASSLYARGVTDTQYF. CDR3 sequence (DNA): TGTGCCAGCAGCCTCTACGCGCGGGGGGTCACAGATACGCAGTATTTT.